The 20 T cell receptor beta chains given below trace back to one sample, sequenced in a study of T cell responses to AZD1222 COVID-19 vaccine. The protocol was immunoSEQ multiplex PCR, while the TCRdb copy is restricted to in-frame clones and leaves out a portion. The table records around 160,000 clones, about 91% of them present only once. The source material was peripheral blood, sampled 28 days after the second AZD1222 dose. The receptors were gathered from an adult who received the AZD1222 COVID-19 vaccine.

This clone was seen only once. This chain links TRBV27 with TRBJ2-1; 10 bases map to TRBD2. This CDR3 comprises 15 residues. The V segment lost 4 bases and the J segment 2 bases; nucleotides outside the gene matches: 2. Germline-derived CDR1 and CDR2 are MNHEY and SMNVEV (reference sequence). CDR3 sequence reads: CASSSTSGAYNEQFF. Here the CDR3 DNA reads TGTGCCAGCAGTTCTACTAGCGGGGCCTACAATGAGCAGTTCTTC.

The chain combines TRBV7-8 with TRBJ2-3, with TRBD2 identical over 12 bases. Germline V gene sequence: CDR1 SGHVS, CDR2 FQNEAQ. Germline trimming cut 2 bases from V and 5 bases from J; bases unmatched to any gene: 2. The length of the CDR3 is 15 residues. The CDR3 loop reads CASSLTSGGLDTQYF. The DNA of the CDR3 is TGTGCCAGCAGCTTAACTAGCGGGGGGTTAGATACGCAGTATTTT.

The genes are TRBV5-1 and TRBJ2-5; the D gene is possibly TRBD2 (5 bases). CDR3 length: 14 residues. Trimming removed 2 bases at V and 5 bases at J, with 13 bases between. Germline V gives CDR1 SGHRS, CDR2 YFSETQ. The CDR3, as DNA: TGCGCCAGCAGCTTAGGACGGGGAACGGAGACCCAGTACTTC. The encoded protein is CASSLGRGTETQYF.

The V gene is TRBV6-6, the J gene TRBJ2-5; D uncertain. CDR1 is MNHNY and CDR2 is SVGAGI in the germline V gene (reference sequence). The CDR3 length is 14 residues. Trimming shortened V by 2 bases and J by 0 bases, and 7 bases separated the two germline ends. The CDR3 spells CASSYRVYQETQYF. In DNA, the CDR3 is TGTGCCAGCAGTTACAGGGTGTACCAAGAGACCCAGTACTTC.

The V and J genes are TRBV6-2 or TRBV6-3 and TRBJ2-1, with 7 bases lining up with TRBD2. With V trimmed by 0 bases and J by 5 bases, 13 bases remained unmatched. Germline CDR1 is MNHEY and CDR2 is SVGEGT. This CDR3 is built from 18 residues. The CDR3, as DNA: TGTGCCAGCAGTTACTCGACAAGGGAGGGGCTCCGCGACAATGAGCAGTTCTTC. It specifies CASSYSTREGLRDNEQFF.

The chain joins TRBV11-2 to TRBJ1-1; D call uncertain. Germline loops: CDR1 SGHAT, CDR2 FQNNGV. The CDR3 contains 13 residues. V dropped 5 bases and J dropped 4 bases, with 11 bases sitting between them. CDR3 in amino acids: CASSLSPFTEAFF. CDR3 sequence (DNA): TGTGCCAGCAGCCTTAGCCCCTTCACTGAAGCTTTCTTT. The full variable domain, in which reference TRBV11-2 and TRBJ1-1 provide the parts outside the CDR3, is EAGVAQSPRYKIIEKRQSVAFWCNPISGHATLYWYQQILGQGPKLLIQFQNNGVVDDSQLPKDRFSAERLKGVDSTLKIQPAKLEDSAVYLCASSLSPFTEAFFGQGTRLTVV.

The rearrangement joins TRBV5-6 to TRBJ2-3; 9 positions agree with TRBD2. With 6 bases clipped from V and 2 bases from J, the junction kept 7 bases outside the gene matches. In germline, CDR1 is SGHDT, CDR2 YYEEEE. The CDR3 contains 15 residues. For the CDR3, the DNA is TGTGCCAGCACCTTAGCGGGGGACCCCACAGATACGCAGTATTTT. Amino acids: CASTLAGDPTDTQYF.

J is TRBJ2-7 and V is TRBV27; D is uncertain. The V end was cut by 8 bases, the J end by 0 bases, with 17 bases between. CDR1 and CDR2 (germline): MNHEY, SMNVEV (reference sequence). This CDR3 region has 15 residues. Here the CDR3 DNA reads TGTGCCAGCTTAGATAGGACGGGTCACTCCTACGAGCAGTACTTC. Translation gives CASLDRTGHSYEQYF.

The chain recombines TRBV5-8 with TRBJ1-5; D uncertain. The CDR3 runs 14 residues. CDR1 SGHTS and CDR2 YDEGEE come from the germline V gene. V was clipped by 0 bases and J by 7 bases, with 11 bases between them. CDR3 loop: CASSLDGSIQPQHF. CDR3 DNA sequence: TGTGCCAGCAGCTTGGACGGGTCTATACAGCCCCAGCATTTT.

This clone occurred a few times. The gene calls are TRBV25-1 and TRBJ1-3, with D possibly matching TRBD1 (6 bases). Trimming took off 3 bases at V and 0 bases at J, with 12 bases between the two ends. The CDR3 length is 16 residues. The germline V gene has CDR1 MGHDK and CDR2 SYGVNS. This CDR3 reads CASSDPKGGSGNTIYF. The DNA of the CDR3 is TGTGCCAGCAGTGATCCGAAAGGGGGCTCTGGAAACACCATATATTTT.

The CDR3 region has the DNA TGTGCCAGCAGTTTCCAGACCACAGATACGCAGTATTTT. Protein: CASSFQTTDTQYF. V is TRBV12-3 or TRBV12-4 and J is TRBJ2-3; no clear D. The V end lost 3 bases, the J end lost 2 bases, and 6 bases lay between the germline ends. The CDR3 loop spans 13 amino acids.

The chain joins TRBV6-2 or TRBV6-3 to TRBJ2-7; D remains ambiguous. Germline loops: CDR1 MNHEY, CDR2 SVGEGT. The CDR3 is 11 residues long. Between the trimmed V and J ends, which lost 4 bases and 2 bases, there was a span of 3 bases. The CDR3 DNA is TGTGCCAGCAGTTTCACCTACGAGCAGTACTTC. As protein: CASSFTYEQYF.

The chain employs TRBV6-5 and TRBJ1-2; TRBD1 matches 7 bases. The CDR3 length is 16 residues. Germline lookup yields CDR1 MNHEY and CDR2 SVGAGI. Trimming took 2 bases from V and 8 from J; bases not matched to a gene: 14. The CDR3 spells CASSYRPGQLAGGYTF. The CDR3 nucleotides are TGTGCCAGCAGTTACCGCCCGGGACAGCTCGCGGGAGGCTACACCTTC.

This chain connects TRBV2 to TRBJ1-4; D ambiguous. Trimming shortened V by 6 bases and J by 7 bases, and 9 bases separated the two germline ends. There are 12 residues in the CDR3. Per the germline V gene, CDR1 is SNHLY and CDR2 is FYNNEI. CDR3 nucleotides: TGTGCCAGCAGCGCGGACTCTGAAAAACTGTTTTTT. This translates into CASSADSEKLFF.

The chain has TRBV12-3 or TRBV12-4 and TRBJ2-1; a weak D match, TRBD1 (7 bases). The CDR3 is made up of 12 amino acids. Trimming stripped 8 bases from V and 10 bases from J, with 15 bases between. CDR3: CASSQGEVEQFF. The CDR3, as DNA: TGTGCCAGCTCCCAGGGGGAGGTCGAGCAGTTCTTC.

This clone has just a few counts. The V and J genes are TRBV28 and TRBJ1-2, with no clear D. Germline-derived CDR1 and CDR2 are MDHEN and SYDVKM. Trimming took off 1 base at V and 5 bases at J, with 8 bases between the two ends. The CDR3 contains 13 residues. The CDR3 spells CASSLSVEYGYTF. The CDR3 DNA sequence: TGTGCCAGCAGTTTATCCGTGGAGTATGGCTACACCTTC.

A note on this clone: Germline is not matched at one junction end, which may reflect a read error. The chain joins TRBV5-5 to TRBJ1-1; D is uncertain. The CDR3 sequence is 14 residues long. Germline CDR1 is SGHKS and CDR2 is YYEKEE (reference sequence). The CDR3 region has the DNA TGTGCCAGCAGCTCGGACGCCTTGAATACTGAAGCTTTCTTT. Translating it yields CASSSDALNTEAFF.

V usage is TRBV10-1 and J usage is TRBJ1-2; D not resolved. Germline assignment: CDR1 WNHNN and CDR2 SYGVQD (reference sequence). There are 14 residues in the CDR3. Trimming cost V 3 bases and J 1 base, with 9 bases left between them. The DNA for the CDR3 is TGCGCCAGCAGTGATGGCAGCTTTAACTATGGCTACACCTTC. The encoded protein is CASSDGSFNYGYTF.

CDR3 in DNA: TGTGCCAGCAGCCCCCCAGCCCAGTACTTC. It translates to CASSPPAQYF. The rearrangement links TRBV27 to TRBJ2-5; D not certain. This CDR3 contains 10 residues. Trimming pared 6 bases from V and 9 bases from J, leaving 8 bases between. Germline lookup yields CDR1 MNHEY and CDR2 SMNVEV (reference sequence).

The chain carries TRBV7-2 and TRBJ1-2; 7 bases map to TRBD1. J gave up 0 bases and V 5 bases, and 6 bases lay outside the gene matches. There are 15 residues in the CDR3. CDR1 is SGHTA, CDR2 FQGNSA, per germline. The CDR3 sequence is CASSRDRAANYGYTF. CDR3 nucleotides: TGTGCCAGCAGCCGCGACAGGGCCGCTAACTATGGCTACACCTTC.